A single sample is the source of the 5 T cell receptor beta chains below, sequenced in a study of blood T cell repertoires in COVID-19. Profiled with immunoSEQ multiplex PCR; TCRdb holds only in-frame clones, not every one. The sample lists approximately 120,000 clones; more than 65% were seen once. The sequenced material came from peripheral blood. These receptors came from a human donor in a cohort sampled during active COVID-19.

In DNA form, the CDR3 reads TGTGCCAGCAGAGTTCTTACAGGGGGAACCGGGGAGCTGTTTTTT. Amino acids: CASRVLTGGTGELFF. The chain is built from TRBV2 and TRBJ2-2; 8 bases match TRBD1. V shed 6 bases, J shed 5 bases, and the junction held 8 bases outside the gene matches. CDR3 size: 15 residues. From germline, CDR1 is SNHLY and CDR2 FYNNEI.

This clone was seen a handful of times. The gene calls are TRBV6-2 or TRBV6-3 and TRBJ2-7; 10 bases align to TRBD1. V dropped 2 bases and J dropped 6; count of bases not matched to a gene: 7. CDR1 and CDR2 (germline): MNHEY, SVGEGT. The CDR3 contains 15 residues. The CDR3 DNA reads TGTGCCAGCAGTTACGGGGACAGGGGACGACTCGAGCAGTACTTC. This sequence encodes CASSYGDRGRLEQYF.

The chain couples TRBV5-6 to TRBJ2-7; 8 bases are a match to TRBD2. Germline loops: CDR1 SGHDT, CDR2 YYEEEE. The V and J ends lost 4 bases and 2 bases, in that order; junction bases with no gene match: 5. The CDR3 covers 14 residues. The CDR3 DNA reads as TGTGCCAGCAGCCTACCGGGAGGGGCCTACGAGCAGTACTTC. Protein: CASSLPGGAYEQYF.

This rearrangement joins TRBV3-1 (or the pseudogene TRBV3-2) to TRBJ2-3; D perhaps matches TRBD2 (5 bases). CDR1 is LGHDT, CDR2 YNNKEL, per germline (reference sequence). V was shortened by 4 bases and J by 0 bases, with 11 bases between the two germline ends. The CDR3 contains 15 residues. Here the CDR3 reads CASSLAGKSTDTQYF. CDR3 in DNA: TGTGCCAGCAGCCTGGCGGGTAAGAGCACAGATACGCAGTATTTT.

The J gene is TRBJ1-1, the V gene TRBV29-1; 7 nucleotides align to TRBD1. From germline, CDR1 is SQVTM and CDR2 ANQGSEA. V was clipped by 5 bases and J by 0 bases; unmatched bases: 6. The CDR3 is 14 amino acids. The DNA for the CDR3 is TGCAGCGTTCTCACGGACAGGTTGAACACTGAAGCTTTCTTT. As protein: CSVLTDRLNTEAFF.